The subject of this entry is one TCR beta chain. The sample belongs to a study of blood T cell repertoires in COVID-19. Clinical histories supplied by participants themselves formed the basis of cohort assignment. Here immunoSEQ multiplex PCR was the method, and the copy in TCRdb shows in-frame clones only, minus some. The sample comprises 180,000 or so clones, about four fifths of which are singletons, and 11% rests with the top ten. The source of this sequence is a man aged 45 to 65 who had recovered from COVID-19. Material for sequencing was PBMCs or T cells enriched from blood (not recorded which).

The CDR3 spells CASSLYIRYEQYF. CDR3 sequence (DNA): TGCGCCAGCAGCTTGTATATCAGATACGAGCAGTACTTC. This sequence joins TRBV5-1 and TRBJ2-7, with no clear D. There are 13 residues in the CDR3. Germline CDR1 and CDR2: SGHRS and YFSETQ. The V end was cut by 1 base, the J end by 4 bases, with 9 bases between.